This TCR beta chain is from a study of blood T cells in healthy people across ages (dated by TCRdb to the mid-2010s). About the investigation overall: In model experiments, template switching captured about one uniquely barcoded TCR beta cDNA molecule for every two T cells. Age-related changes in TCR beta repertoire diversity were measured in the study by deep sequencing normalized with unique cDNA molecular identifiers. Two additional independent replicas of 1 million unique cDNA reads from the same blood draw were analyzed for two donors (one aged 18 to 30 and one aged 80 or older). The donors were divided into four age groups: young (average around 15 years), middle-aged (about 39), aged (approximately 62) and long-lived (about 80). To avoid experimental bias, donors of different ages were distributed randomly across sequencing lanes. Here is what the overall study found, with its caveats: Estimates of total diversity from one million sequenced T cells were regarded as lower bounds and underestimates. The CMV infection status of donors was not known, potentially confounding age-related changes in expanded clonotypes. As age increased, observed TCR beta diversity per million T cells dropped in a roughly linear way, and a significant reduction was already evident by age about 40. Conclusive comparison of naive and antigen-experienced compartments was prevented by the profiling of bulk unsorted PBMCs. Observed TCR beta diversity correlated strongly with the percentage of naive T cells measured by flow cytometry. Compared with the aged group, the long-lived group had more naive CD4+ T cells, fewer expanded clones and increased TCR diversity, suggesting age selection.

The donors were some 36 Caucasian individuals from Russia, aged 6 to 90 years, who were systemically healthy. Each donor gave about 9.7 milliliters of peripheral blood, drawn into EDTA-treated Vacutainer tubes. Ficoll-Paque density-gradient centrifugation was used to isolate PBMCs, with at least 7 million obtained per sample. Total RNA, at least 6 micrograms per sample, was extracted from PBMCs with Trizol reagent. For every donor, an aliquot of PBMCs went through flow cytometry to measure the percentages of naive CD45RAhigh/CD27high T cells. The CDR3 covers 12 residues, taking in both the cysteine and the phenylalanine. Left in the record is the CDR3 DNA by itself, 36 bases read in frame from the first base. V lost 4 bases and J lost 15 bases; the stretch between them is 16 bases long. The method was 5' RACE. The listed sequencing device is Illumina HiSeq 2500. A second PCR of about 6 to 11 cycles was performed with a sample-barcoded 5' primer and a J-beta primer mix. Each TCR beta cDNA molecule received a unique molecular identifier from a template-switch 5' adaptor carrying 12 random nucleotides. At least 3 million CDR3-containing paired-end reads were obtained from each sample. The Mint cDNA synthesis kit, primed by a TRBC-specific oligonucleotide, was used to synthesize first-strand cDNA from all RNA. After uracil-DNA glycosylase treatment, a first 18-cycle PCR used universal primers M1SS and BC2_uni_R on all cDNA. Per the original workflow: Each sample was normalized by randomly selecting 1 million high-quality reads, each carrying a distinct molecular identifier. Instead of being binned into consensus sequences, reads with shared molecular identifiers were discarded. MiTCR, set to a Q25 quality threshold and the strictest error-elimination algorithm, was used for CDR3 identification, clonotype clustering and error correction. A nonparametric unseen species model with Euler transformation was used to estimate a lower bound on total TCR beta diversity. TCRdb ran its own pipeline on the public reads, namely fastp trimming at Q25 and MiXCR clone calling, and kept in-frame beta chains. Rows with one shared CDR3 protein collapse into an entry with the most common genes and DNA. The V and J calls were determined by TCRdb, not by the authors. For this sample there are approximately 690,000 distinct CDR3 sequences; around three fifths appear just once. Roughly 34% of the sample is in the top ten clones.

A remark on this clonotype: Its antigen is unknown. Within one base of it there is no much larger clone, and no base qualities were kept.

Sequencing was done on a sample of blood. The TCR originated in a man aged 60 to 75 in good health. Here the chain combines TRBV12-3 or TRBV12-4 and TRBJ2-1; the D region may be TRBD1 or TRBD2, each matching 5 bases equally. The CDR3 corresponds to CASSWTLGEMFF. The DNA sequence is TGTGCCAGCAGTTGGACTCTAGGGGAGATGTTCTTC.